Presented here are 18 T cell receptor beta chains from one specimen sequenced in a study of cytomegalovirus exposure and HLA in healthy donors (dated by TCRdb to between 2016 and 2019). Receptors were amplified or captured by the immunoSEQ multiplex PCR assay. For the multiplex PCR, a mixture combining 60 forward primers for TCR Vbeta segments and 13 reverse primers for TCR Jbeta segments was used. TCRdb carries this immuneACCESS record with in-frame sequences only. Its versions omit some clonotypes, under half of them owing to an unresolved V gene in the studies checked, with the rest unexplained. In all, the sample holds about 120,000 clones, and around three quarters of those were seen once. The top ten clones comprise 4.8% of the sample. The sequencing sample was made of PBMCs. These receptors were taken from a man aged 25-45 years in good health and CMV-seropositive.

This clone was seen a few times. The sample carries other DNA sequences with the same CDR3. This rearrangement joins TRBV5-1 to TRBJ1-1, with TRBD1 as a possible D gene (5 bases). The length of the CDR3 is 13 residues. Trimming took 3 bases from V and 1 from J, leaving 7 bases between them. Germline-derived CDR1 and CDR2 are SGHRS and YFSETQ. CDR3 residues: CASSSQGNTEAFF. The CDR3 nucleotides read TGCGCCAGCAGCTCCCAGGGGAACACTGAAGCTTTCTTT.

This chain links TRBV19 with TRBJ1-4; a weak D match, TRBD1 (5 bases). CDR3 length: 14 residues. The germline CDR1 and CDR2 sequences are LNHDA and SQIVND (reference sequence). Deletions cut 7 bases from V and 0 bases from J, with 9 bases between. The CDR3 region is CASKQQATNEKLFF. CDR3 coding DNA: TGTGCCAGTAAACAACAGGCAACTAATGAAAAACTGTTTTTT.

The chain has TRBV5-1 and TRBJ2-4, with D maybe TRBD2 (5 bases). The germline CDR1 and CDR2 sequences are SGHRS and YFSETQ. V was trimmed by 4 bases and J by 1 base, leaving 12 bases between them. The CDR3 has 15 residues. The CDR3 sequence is CASSPPGIAKNIQYF. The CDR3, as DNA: TGCGCCAGCAGCCCCCCCGGGATTGCCAAAAACATTCAGTACTTC.

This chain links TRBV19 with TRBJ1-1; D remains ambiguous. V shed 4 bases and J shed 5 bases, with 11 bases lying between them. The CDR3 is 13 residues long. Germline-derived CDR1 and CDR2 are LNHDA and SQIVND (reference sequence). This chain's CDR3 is CASSTTRSTEAFF. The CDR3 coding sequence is TGTGCCAGTAGTACTACCCGGTCGACTGAAGCTTTCTTT.

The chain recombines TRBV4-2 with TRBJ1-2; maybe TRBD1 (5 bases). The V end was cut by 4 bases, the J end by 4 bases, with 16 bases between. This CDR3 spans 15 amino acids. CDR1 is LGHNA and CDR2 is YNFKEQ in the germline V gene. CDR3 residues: CASSLVPGEPYGYTF. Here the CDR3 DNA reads TGTGCCAGCAGCCTCGTACCGGGGGAGCCCTATGGCTACACCTTC.

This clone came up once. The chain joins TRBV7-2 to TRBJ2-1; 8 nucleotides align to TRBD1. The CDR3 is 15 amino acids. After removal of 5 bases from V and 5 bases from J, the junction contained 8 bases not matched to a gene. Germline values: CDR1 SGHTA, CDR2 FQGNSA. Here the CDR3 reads CASSPGTGRNNEQFF. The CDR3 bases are TGTGCCAGCAGCCCCGGGACAGGTCGGAACAATGAGCAGTTCTTC.

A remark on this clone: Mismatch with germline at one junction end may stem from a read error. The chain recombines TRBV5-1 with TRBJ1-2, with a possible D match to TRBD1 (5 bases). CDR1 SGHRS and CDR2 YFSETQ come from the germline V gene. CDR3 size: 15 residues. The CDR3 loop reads CASSLAVGGNYGYPF. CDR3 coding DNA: TGCGCCAGCAGCTTGGCCGTGGGGGGGAACTATGGCTACCCCTTC.

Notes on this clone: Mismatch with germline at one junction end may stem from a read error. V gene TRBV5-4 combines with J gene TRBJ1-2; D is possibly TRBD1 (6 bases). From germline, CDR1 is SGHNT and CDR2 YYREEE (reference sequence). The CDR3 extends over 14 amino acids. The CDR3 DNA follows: TGTGCCAGCAGCTTTACCGGGACAAACTATGGCTACCCCTTC. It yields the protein CASSFTGTNYGYPF.

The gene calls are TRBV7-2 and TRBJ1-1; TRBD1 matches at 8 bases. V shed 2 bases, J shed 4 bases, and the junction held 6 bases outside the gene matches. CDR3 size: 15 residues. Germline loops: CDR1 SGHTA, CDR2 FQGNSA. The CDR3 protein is CASSLQGARGTEAFF. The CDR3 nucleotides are TGTGCCAGCAGCTTACAGGGGGCGCGGGGCACTGAAGCTTTCTTT.

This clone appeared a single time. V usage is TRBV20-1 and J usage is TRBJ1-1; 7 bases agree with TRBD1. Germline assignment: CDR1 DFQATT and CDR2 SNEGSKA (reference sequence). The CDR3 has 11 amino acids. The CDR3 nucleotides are TGCAGAGTTCAGGGGGACACTGAAGCTTTCTTT. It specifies CRVQGDTEAFF.

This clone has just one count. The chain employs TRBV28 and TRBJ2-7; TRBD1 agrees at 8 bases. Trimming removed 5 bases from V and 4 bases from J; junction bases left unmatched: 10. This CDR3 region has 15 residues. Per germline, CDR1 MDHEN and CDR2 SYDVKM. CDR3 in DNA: TGTGCCAGCAGTCCCCCAGGGGGCGGAGGGTACGAGCAGTACTTC. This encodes CASSPPGGGGYEQYF.

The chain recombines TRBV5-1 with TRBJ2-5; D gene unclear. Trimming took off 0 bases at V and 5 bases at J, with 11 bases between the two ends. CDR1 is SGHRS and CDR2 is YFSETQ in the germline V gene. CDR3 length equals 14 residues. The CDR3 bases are TGCGCCAGCAGCTTGGAAACGGGTGAGGAGACCCAGTACTTC. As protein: CASSLETGEETQYF. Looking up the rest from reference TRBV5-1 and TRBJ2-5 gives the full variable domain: KAGVTQTPRYLIKTRGQQVTLSCSPISGHRSVSWYQQTPGQGLQFLFEYFSETQRNKGNFPGRFSGRQFSNSRSEMNVSTLELGDSALYLCASSLETGEETQYFGPGTRLLVL.

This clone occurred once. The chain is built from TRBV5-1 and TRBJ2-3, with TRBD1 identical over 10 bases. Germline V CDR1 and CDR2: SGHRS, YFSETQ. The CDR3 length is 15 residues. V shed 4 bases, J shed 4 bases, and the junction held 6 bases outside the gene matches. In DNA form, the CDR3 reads TGCGCCAGCAGCCCGGGACAGGGGAACGCAGATACGCAGTATTTT. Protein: CASSPGQGNADTQYF. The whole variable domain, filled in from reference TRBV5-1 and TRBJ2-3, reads KAGVTQTPRYLIKTRGQQVTLSCSPISGHRSVSWYQQTPGQGLQFLFEYFSETQRNKGNFPGRFSGRQFSNSRSEMNVSTLELGDSALYLCASSPGQGNADTQYFGPGTRLTVL.

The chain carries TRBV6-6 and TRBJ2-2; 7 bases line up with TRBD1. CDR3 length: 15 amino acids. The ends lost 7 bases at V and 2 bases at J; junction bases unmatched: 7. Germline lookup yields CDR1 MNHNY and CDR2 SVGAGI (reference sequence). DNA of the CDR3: TGTGCCAGCACCGACAGGGCTGCCAACACCGGGGAGCTGTTTTTT. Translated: CASTDRAANTGELFF.

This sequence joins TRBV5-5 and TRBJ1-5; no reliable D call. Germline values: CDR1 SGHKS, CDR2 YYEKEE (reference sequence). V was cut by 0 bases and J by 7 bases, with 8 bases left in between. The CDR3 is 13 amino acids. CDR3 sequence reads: CASSLGREQPQHF. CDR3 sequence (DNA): TGTGCCAGCAGCTTGGGGAGGGAGCAGCCCCAGCATTTT. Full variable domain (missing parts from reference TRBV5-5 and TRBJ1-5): DAGVTQSPTHLIKTRGQQVTLRCSPISGHKSVSWYQQVLGQGPQFIFQYYEKEERGRGNFPDRFSARQFPNYSSELNVNALLLGDSALYLCASSLGREQPQHFGDGTRLSIL.

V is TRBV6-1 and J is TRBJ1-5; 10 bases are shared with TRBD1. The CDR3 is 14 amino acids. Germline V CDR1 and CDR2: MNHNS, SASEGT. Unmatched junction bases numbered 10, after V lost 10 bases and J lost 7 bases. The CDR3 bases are TGTGCCACGTTGGACAGGGGGATCGGGCAGCCCCAGCATTTT. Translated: CATLDRGIGQPQHF.

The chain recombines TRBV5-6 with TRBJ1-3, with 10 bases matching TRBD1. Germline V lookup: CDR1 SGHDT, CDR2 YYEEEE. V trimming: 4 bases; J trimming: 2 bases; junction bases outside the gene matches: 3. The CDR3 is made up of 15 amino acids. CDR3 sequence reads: CASSAGQGAGNTIYF. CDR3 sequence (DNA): TGTGCCAGCAGCGCCGGACAGGGGGCTGGAAACACCATATATTTT.

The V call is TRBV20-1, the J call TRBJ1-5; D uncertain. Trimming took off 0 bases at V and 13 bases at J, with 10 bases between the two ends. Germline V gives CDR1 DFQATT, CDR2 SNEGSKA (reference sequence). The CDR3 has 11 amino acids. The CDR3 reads CSARDSGTQHF. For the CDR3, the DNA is TGCAGTGCTAGAGATTCAGGAACTCAGCATTTT.